The subject of this entry is one T cell receptor (beta chain). The data stem from a study of blood T cell repertoires in COVID-19. In the study overall: Samples of COVID-19 (acute and convalescent) were obtained from the United States, Italy and Spain. T cells, B-cell-depleted T cells, or PBMCs provided the cDNA or gDNA that served as material.

Per the original data handling: Researchers report that nucleated cell counts were estimated from reference gene primer amplification. Profiling relied on immunoSEQ multiplex PCR, and the TCRdb table lists in-frame clones only, not all of them. That table is the source of V, J and clone size, and D and trimming were worked out from the DNA. The sample yields over 130,000 clones, about 81% seen once. The germline CDR1 and CDR2 sequences are SNHLY and FYNNEI. V shed 3 bases and J 4 bases; nucleotides not matched to a gene: 6. The CDR3 is 15 residues long. The sequence was collected from a woman older than 75 with acute or convalescent COVID-19. The rearrangement uses TRBV2 and TRBJ2-3; 8 positions match TRBD2. The specimen was peripheral blood. The DNA of the CDR3 is TGTGCCAGCAGTGACCGGCGGGAGGTAGCAGATACGCAGTATTTT. Its protein is CASSDRREVADTQYF. The variable domain in full, completed from reference TRBV2 and TRBJ2-3, reads EPEVTQTPSHQVTQMGQEVILRCVPISNHLYFYWYRQILGQKVEFLVSFYNNEISEKSEIFDDQFSVERPDGSNFTLKIRSTKLEDSAMYFCASSDRREVADTQYFGPGTRLTVL.